This T cell receptor beta chain was observed in a study of blood T cell repertoires in COVID-19. Looking at the study overall: Both acute and convalescent COVID-19 samples were obtained from the United States, Italy and Spain. The analysed material was cDNA or gDNA that came from T cells, B-cell-depleted T cells, or PBMCs.

Source study methods: Nucleated cell number was recorded as an estimate derived from reference gene primer amplification. Clones were sequenced by immunoSEQ multiplex PCR, and TCRdb holds only the in-frame ones, with some missing. Clone size and the V and J calls come from that table; the DNA yielded D and trimming. The sample holds around 97,000 clones, 84% seen once. This clone showed up just once. Germline CDR1 reads MNHEY; CDR2 reads SVGAGI. V gave up 8 bases and J gave up 7 bases, with 12 bases separating them. This CDR3 has 12 residues. The sequenced sample was peripheral blood. V and J are TRBV6-5 and TRBJ2-1; D possibly corresponds to TRBD2 (5 bases). The receptor comes from a human donor in a cohort sampled during active or convalescent COVID-19. CDR3 nucleotide sequence: TGTGCCAGCGGCCTTGGGAGAAATGAGCAGTTCTTC. Protein sequence: CASGLGRNEQFF.